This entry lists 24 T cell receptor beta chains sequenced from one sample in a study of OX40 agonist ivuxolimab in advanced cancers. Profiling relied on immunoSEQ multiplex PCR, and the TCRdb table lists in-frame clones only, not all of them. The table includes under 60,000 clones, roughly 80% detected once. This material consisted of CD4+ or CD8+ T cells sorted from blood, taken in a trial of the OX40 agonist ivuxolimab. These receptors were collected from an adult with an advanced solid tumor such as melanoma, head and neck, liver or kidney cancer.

The CDR3 DNA follows: TGTGCCAGCAGCTCGGGAGGCAGGGAGAGTTCACCCCTCCACTTT. This gives the protein CASSSGGRESSPLHF. J is TRBJ1-6 and V is TRBV7-2, with D tentatively TRBD1 (5 bases). The germline V and J ends were trimmed by 4 bases and 9 bases, with 16 bases remaining between them. Germline loops: CDR1 SGHTA, CDR2 FQGNSA. The CDR3 is 15 residues long.

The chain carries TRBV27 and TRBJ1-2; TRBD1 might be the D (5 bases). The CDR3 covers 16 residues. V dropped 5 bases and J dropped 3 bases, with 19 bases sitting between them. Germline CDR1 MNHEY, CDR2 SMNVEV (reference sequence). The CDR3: CASSLQPGKRDYGYTF. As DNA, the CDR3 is TGTGCCAGCAGTCTACAACCAGGGAAAAGGGACTATGGCTACACCTTC.

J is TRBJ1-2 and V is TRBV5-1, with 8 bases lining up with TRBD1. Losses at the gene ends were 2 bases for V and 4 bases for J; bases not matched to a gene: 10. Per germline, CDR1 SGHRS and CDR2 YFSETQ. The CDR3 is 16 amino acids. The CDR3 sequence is CASSFTGGVNSYGYTF. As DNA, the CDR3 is TGCGCCAGCAGCTTCACAGGGGGGGTGAATTCCTATGGCTACACCTTC. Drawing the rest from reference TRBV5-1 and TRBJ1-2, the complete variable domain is KAGVTQTPRYLIKTRGQQVTLSCSPISGHRSVSWYQQTPGQGLQFLFEYFSETQRNKGNFPGRFSGRQFSNSRSEMNVSTLELGDSALYLCASSFTGGVNSYGYTFGSGTRLTVV.

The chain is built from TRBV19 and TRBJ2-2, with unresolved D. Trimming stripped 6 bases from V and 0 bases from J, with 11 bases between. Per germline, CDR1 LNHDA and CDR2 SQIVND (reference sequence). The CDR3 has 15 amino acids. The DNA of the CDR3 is TGTGCCAGTAGACCCGGTAACGCGAACACCGGGGAGCTGTTTTTT. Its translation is CASRPGNANTGELFF.

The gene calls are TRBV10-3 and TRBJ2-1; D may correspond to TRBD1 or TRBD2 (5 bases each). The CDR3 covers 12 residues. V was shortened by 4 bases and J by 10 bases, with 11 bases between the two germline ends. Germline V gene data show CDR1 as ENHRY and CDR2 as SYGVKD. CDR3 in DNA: TGTGCCATCAGTGGCCAGGGAGACGAGCAGTTCTTC. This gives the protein CAISGQGDEQFF.

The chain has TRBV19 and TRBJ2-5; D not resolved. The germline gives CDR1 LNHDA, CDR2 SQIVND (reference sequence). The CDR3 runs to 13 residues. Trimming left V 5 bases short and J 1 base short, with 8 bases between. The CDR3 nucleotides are TGTGCCAGTAGTCGCCAGTCCCAAGAGACCCAGTACTTC. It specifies CASSRQSQETQYF.

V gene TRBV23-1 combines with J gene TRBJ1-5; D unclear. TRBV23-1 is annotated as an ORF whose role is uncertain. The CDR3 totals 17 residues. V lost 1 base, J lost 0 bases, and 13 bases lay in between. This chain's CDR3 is CASSQLHNPNSNQPQHF. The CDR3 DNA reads TGCGCCAGCAGTCAATTACACAACCCAAATAGCAATCAGCCCCAGCATTTT.

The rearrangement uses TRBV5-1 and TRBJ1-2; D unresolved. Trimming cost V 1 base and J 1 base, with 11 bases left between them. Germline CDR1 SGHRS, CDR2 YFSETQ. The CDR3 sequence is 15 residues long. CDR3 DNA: TGCGCCAGCAGCTTGTCCAACCTTTTTAACTATGGCTACACCTTC. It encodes CASSLSNLFNYGYTF. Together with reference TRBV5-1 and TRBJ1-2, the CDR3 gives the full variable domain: KAGVTQTPRYLIKTRGQQVTLSCSPISGHRSVSWYQQTPGQGLQFLFEYFSETQRNKGNFPGRFSGRQFSNSRSEMNVSTLELGDSALYLCASSLSNLFNYGYTFGSGTRLTVV.

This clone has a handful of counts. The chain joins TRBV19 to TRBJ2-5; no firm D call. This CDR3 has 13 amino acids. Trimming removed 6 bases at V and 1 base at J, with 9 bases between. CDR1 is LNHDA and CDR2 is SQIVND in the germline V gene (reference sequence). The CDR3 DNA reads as TGTGCCAGTAGGGGGTGGGGCCAAGAGACCCAGTACTTC. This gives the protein CASRGWGQETQYF.

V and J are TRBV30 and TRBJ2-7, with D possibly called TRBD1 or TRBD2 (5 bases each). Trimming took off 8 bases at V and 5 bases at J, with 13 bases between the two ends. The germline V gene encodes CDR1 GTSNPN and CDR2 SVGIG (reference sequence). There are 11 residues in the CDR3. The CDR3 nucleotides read TGTGCCAGGGGCAGGGACGACGAGCAGTACTTC. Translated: CARGRDDEQYF.

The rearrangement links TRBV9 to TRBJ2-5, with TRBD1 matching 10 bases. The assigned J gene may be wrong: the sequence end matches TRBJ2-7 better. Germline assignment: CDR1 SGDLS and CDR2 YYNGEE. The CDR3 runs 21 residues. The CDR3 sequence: CASSVAPFARQGALGSYEQYF. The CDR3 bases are TGTGCCAGCAGCGTAGCCCCCTTTGCGAGACAGGGGGCGCTTGGGTCCTACGAGCAGTACTTC.

The CDR3 sequence is CASSERGANYEQYF. The CDR3, as DNA: TGTGCCAGCAGTGAGCGGGGGGCTAACTACGAGCAGTACTTC. The chain employs TRBV2 and TRBJ2-7; 8 positions match TRBD2. The CDR3 spans 14 residues. The V segment lost 3 bases and the J segment 3 bases; nucleotides outside the gene matches: 4. Germline V gives CDR1 SNHLY, CDR2 FYNNEI.

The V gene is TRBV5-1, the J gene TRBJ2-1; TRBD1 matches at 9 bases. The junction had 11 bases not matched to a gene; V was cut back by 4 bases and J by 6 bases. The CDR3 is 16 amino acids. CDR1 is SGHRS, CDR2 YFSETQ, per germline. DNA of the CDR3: TGCGCCAGCAGCCCTCATGCCGGGACAGGGATCAATGAGCAGTTCTTC. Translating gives CASSPHAGTGINEQFF. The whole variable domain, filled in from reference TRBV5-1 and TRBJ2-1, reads KAGVTQTPRYLIKTRGQQVTLSCSPISGHRSVSWYQQTPGQGLQFLFEYFSETQRNKGNFPGRFSGRQFSNSRSEMNVSTLELGDSALYLCASSPHAGTGINEQFFGPGTRLTVL.

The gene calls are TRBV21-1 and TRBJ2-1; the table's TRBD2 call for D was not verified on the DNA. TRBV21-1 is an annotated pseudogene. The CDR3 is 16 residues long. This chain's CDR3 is CASSKAEDYHYNEQFF. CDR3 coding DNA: TGTGCCAGCAGCAAAGCGGAGGACTATCACTACAATGAGCAGTTCTTC.

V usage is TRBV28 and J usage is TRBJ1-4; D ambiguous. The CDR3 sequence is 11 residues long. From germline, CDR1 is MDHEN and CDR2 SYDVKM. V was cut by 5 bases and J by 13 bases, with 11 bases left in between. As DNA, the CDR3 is TGTGCCAGCAGTACTCCTCTGGCACTGTTTTTT. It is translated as CASSTPLALFF.

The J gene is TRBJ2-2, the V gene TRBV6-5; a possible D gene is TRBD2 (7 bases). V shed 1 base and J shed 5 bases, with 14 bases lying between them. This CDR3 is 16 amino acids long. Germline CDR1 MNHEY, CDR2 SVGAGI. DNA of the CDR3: TGTGCCAGCAGTTACTACGGGGGGCGAAGGACCGGGGAGCTGTTTTTT. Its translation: CASSYYGGRRTGELFF.

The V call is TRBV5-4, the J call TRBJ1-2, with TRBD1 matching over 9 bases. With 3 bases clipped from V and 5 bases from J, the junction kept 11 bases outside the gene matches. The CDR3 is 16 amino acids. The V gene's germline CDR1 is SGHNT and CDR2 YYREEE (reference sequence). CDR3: CASSSPGTGKGYGYTF. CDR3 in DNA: TGTGCCAGCAGCTCCCCCGGGACAGGGAAGGGGTATGGCTACACCTTC.

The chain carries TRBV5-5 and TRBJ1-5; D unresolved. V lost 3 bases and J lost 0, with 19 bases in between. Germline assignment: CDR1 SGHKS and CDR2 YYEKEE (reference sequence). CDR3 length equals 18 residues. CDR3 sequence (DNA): TGTGCCAGCAGCTCGGGAGTTCCTTCCAGTTATAGCAATCAGCCCCAGCATTTT. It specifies CASSSGVPSSYSNQPQHF. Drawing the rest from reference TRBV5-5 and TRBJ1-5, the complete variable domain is DAGVTQSPTHLIKTRGQQVTLRCSPISGHKSVSWYQQVLGQGPQFIFQYYEKEERGRGNFPDRFSARQFPNYSSELNVNALLLGDSALYLCASSSGVPSSYSNQPQHFGDGTRLSIL.

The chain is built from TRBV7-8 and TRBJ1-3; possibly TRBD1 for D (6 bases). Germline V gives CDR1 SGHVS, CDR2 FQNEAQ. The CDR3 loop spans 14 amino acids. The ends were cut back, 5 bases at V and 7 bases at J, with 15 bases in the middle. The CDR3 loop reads CASSPRDKWNTIYF. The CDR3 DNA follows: TGTGCCAGCAGCCCGAGGGACAAGTGGAACACCATATATTTT.

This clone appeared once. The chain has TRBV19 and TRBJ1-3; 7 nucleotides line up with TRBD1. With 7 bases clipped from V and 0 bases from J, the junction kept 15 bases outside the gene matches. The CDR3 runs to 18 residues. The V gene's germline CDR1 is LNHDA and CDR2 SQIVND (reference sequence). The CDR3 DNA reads TGTGCCAGTACCCGTTTGGGACAGCCAACTTACTCTGGAAACACCATATATTTT. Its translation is CASTRLGQPTYSGNTIYF.

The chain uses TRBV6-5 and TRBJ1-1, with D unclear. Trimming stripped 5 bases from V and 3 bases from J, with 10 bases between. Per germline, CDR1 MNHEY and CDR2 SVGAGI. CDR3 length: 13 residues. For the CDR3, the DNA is TGTGCCAGCAGTGCGCCCGGGCACACTGAAGCTTTCTTT. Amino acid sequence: CASSAPGHTEAFF.

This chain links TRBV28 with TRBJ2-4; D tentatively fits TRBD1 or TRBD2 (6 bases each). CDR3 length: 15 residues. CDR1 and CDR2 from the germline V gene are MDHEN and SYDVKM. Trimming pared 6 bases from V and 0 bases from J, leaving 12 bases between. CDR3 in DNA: TGTGCCAGCAGGCCCGGGGGCCTAGCCAAAAACATTCAGTACTTC. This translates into CASRPGGLAKNIQYF.

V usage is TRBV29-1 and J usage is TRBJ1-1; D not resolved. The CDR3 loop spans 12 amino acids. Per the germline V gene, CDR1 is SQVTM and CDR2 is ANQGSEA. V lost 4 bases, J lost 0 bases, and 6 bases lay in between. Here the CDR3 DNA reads TGCAGCGTTGTCGCTTTGAACACTGAAGCTTTCTTT. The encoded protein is CSVVALNTEAFF.

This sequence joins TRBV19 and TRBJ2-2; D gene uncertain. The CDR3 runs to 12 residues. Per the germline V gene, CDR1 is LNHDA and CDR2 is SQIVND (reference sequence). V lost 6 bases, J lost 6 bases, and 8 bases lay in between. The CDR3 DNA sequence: TGTGCCAGTAGCGAAGTCCCCGGGGAGCTGTTTTTT. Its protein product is CASSEVPGELFF.